A single sample is the source of the 27 T cell receptor beta chains below, sequenced in a study of beta chain features in type 1 diabetes. The antigens for these receptors are not known. Study observations and caveats: Shorter TCRB CDR3s, moderately but significantly so, were found in Type 1 diabetes patients in all four CD4+ subsets.

Of the isolated RNA, all was reverse transcribed, and so the sequenced material was expressed TCRB transcripts. TCRdb's table, derived via immunoSEQ multiplex PCR, lists solely in-frame clones and lacks some. The profile shows around 150,000 clones, 9% to 12% of them singletons. The sequencing sample was made of central memory CD4+ T cells from blood. The receptor set was obtained from a man aged 25-45 years with type 1 diabetes.

The rearrangement uses TRBV10-3 and TRBJ2-7; tentatively, D is TRBD2 (7 bases). V was pared by 4 bases and J by 0 bases, with 13 bases between. Germline V gene sequence: CDR1 ENHRY, CDR2 SYGVKD. The CDR3 length is 15 residues. CDR3 region: CAISGGGTSSYEQYF. DNA of the CDR3: TGTGCCATCAGTGGGGGGGGGACAAGCTCCTACGAGCAGTACTTC.

The sample holds a few counts of this clone. The V call is TRBV28, the J call TRBJ2-3; D may be TRBD2 (5 bases). Trimming removed 6 bases at V and 11 bases at J, with 21 bases between. Looked up from germline, CDR1 is MDHEN and CDR2 is SYDVKM. There are 14 residues in the CDR3. For the CDR3, the DNA is TGTGCCAGCAGAGACCAGAGGACTGCTCTTAGGCAGTATTTT. This gives the protein CASRDQRTALRQYF.

This clone appeared a few times. The chain has TRBV9 and TRBJ2-3; TRBD2 might be the D (5 bases). Germline V lookup: CDR1 SGDLS, CDR2 YYNGEE. This CDR3 is built from 16 residues. Trimming left V 0 bases short and J 3 bases short, with 14 bases between. CDR3 in amino acids: CASSVALASGTDTQYF. The CDR3 DNA follows: TGTGCCAGCAGCGTAGCGCTAGCAAGTGGTACAGATACGCAGTATTTT. Drawing the rest from reference TRBV9 and TRBJ2-3, the complete variable domain is DSGVTQTPKHLITATGQRVTLRCSPRSGDLSVYWYQQSLDQGLQFLIQYYNGEERAKGNILERFSAQQFPDLHSELNLSSLELGDSALYFCASSVALASGTDTQYFGPGTRLTVL.

About this clone: Other DNA sequences in the sample encode the same CDR3. V usage is TRBV18 and J usage is TRBJ2-7; possibly TRBD2 for D (5 bases). CDR3 length: 14 amino acids. With 2 bases removed from V and 3 bases from J, the gap between germline ends came to 11 bases. Germline CDR1 and CDR2: KGHSH and LQKENI. CDR3 in DNA: TGTGCCAGCTCACCAGGAGGCAGCAGCTACGAGCAGTACTTC. Encoded protein: CASSPGGSSYEQYF.

This clone has more than one count but fewer than ten. V usage is TRBV4-2 and J usage is TRBJ2-7; 7 nucleotides agree with TRBD1. From germline, CDR1 is LGHNA and CDR2 YNFKEQ. This CDR3 is built from 15 residues. Trimming at V came to 1 base and at J to 0 bases, leaving 3 bases not matched to a gene. CDR3 DNA: TGTGCCAGCAGCCAAGGGGGGACAGCCTCCTACGAGCAGTACTTC. Its translation is CASSQGGTASYEQYF.

This clone occurred a few times. The chain is built from TRBV28 and TRBJ2-1; tentatively, D is TRBD2 (8 bases). The V end was cut by 3 bases, the J end by 8 bases, with 17 bases between. Germline V CDR1 and CDR2: MDHEN, SYDVKM. The CDR3 is 15 residues long. The CDR3 sequence: CASSLGSSGTDEQFF. The CDR3 DNA follows: TGTGCCAGCAGTTTGGGTAGTAGCGGGACAGATGAGCAGTTCTTC.

This clone was detected only a few times. The chain joins TRBV4-2 to TRBJ2-7; 12 bases align to TRBD2. CDR3 length equals 15 residues. CDR1 is LGHNA and CDR2 is YNFKEQ in the germline V gene. V lost 3 bases to trimming and J lost 6 bases; unmatched junction nucleotides: 6. The CDR3 coding sequence is TGTGCCAGCAGCCAGAAACTAGCGGGAGGAGGCGAGCAGTACTTC. It specifies CASSQKLAGGGEQYF.

This chain links TRBV10-2 with TRBJ1-2, with 7 bases aligning to TRBD1. Looked up from germline, CDR1 is WSHSY and CDR2 is SAAADI. The ends lost 3 bases at V and 4 bases at J; junction bases unmatched: 14. The CDR3 sequence is 17 residues long. CDR3 nucleotide sequence: TGCGCCAGCAGTGATTCCTCCGGGACAGAGGGTGTCTATGGCTACACCTTC. It is translated as CASSDSSGTEGVYGYTF.

A few counts support this clone. The V call is TRBV11-2, the J call TRBJ2-2, with TRBD2 identical over 9 bases. This CDR3 is 15 amino acids long. Germline V gene lookup returns CDR1 SGHAT and CDR2 FQNNGV. Unmatched junction bases numbered 5, after V lost 5 bases and J lost 4 bases. The CDR3 loop is CASSTLAGVTGELFF. The DNA for the CDR3 is TGTGCCAGCAGCACTTTAGCGGGAGTCACCGGGGAGCTGTTTTTT.

The sample holds a few counts of this clone. The V and J genes are TRBV10-3 and TRBJ2-1; 9 nucleotides line up with TRBD2. This CDR3 spans 14 amino acids. Germline V gives CDR1 ENHRY, CDR2 SYGVKD. Trimming took 4 bases from V and 7 from J; bases not matched to a gene: 5. The CDR3 nucleotides are TGTGCCATCAGTGGGGCTAGCGGGAATAATGAGCAGTTCTTC. This codes for CAISGASGNNEQFF.

The chain combines TRBV6-6 with TRBJ2-1, with 11 bases that match TRBD2. The germline CDR1 and CDR2 sequences are MNHNY and SVGAGI (reference sequence). V shed 6 bases, J shed 3 bases, and the junction held 4 bases outside the gene matches. CDR3 length: 15 residues. The CDR3 loop reads CASRTGTSGYNEQFF. The CDR3 DNA reads as TGTGCCAGCAGGACCGGGACTAGCGGCTACAATGAGCAGTTCTTC.

Only a few counts were recorded for this clone. The V call is TRBV7-3, the J call TRBJ2-7, with D possibly matching TRBD2 (6 bases). Germline V gene lookup returns CDR1 SGHTA and CDR2 FQGTGA. Trimming cost V 2 bases and J 3 bases, with 11 bases left between them. CDR3 length equals 14 residues. Here the CDR3 reads CASSLGGINYEQYF. Here the CDR3 DNA reads TGTGCCAGCAGCTTAGGGGGGATTAACTACGAGCAGTACTTC.

This chain connects TRBV7-9 to TRBJ2-1, with TRBD2 matching 9 bases. Looked up from germline, CDR1 is SEHNR and CDR2 is FQNEAQ (reference sequence). The CDR3 is 19 amino acids. With 5 bases clipped from V and 1 base from J, the junction kept 15 bases outside the gene matches. CDR3 in DNA: TGTGCCAGCAGCGCCAACCCGGGACTAGCTCTTGGATCCTACAATGAGCAGTTCTTC. It translates to CASSANPGLALGSYNEQFF.

For this clone: Additional DNA sequences in this sample encode the identical CDR3. The V call is TRBV7-2, the J call TRBJ2-7; the D gene is possibly TRBD2 (6 bases). CDR1 is SGHTA and CDR2 is FQGNSA in the germline V gene. Trimming stripped 1 base from V and 0 bases from J, with 10 bases between. The CDR3 sequence is 15 residues long. As DNA, the CDR3 is TGTGCCAGCAGCTTAGTCGCGGGAAGCTCCTACGAGCAGTACTTC. Translation: CASSLVAGSSYEQYF.

This clone showed up just a few times. The chain couples TRBV13 to TRBJ2-7, with D possibly TRBD2 on 6 matching bases. This CDR3 is 16 amino acids long. In germline, CDR1 is PRHDT, CDR2 FYEKMQ (reference sequence). V was trimmed by 0 bases and J by 3 bases, leaving 15 bases between them. CDR3 coding DNA: TGTGCCAGCAGCTTAGGAGGCCGCGGGGCGGACTACGAGCAGTACTTC. Its translation: CASSLGGRGADYEQYF.

In this sample, this clone turned up a few times. The chain joins TRBV30 to TRBJ2-7; 9 bases align to TRBD1. Trimming cost V 0 bases and J 6 bases; bases outside gene matches: 3. CDR1 and CDR2 (germline): GTSNPN, SVGIG (reference sequence). The CDR3 length is 13 residues. The CDR3 spells CAWSVQGAVEQYF. CDR3 bases: TGTGCCTGGAGTGTACAGGGGGCCGTCGAGCAGTACTTC.

This chain connects TRBV19 to TRBJ2-5, with no clear D. Trimming cost V 9 bases and J 1 base, with 12 bases left between them. This CDR3 comprises 13 residues. Germline V gene data show CDR1 as LNHDA and CDR2 as SQIVND (reference sequence). The CDR3 reads CASTSGIQETQYF. Here the CDR3 DNA reads TGTGCCAGCACCTCCGGTATCCAAGAGACCCAGTACTTC. The whole variable domain, filled in from reference TRBV19 and TRBJ2-5, reads DGGITQSPKYLFRKEGQNVTLSCEQNLNHDAMYWYRQDPGQGLRLIYYSQIVNDFQKGDIAEGYSVSREKKESFPLTVTSAQKNPTAFYLCASTSGIQETQYFGPGTRLLVL.

In DNA, the CDR3 is TGTGCCAGCAGCCAAGATATGAACACTGAAGCTTTCTTT. Translation: CASSQDMNTEAFF. This sequence joins TRBV14 and TRBJ1-1; no firm D call. Germline lookup yields CDR1 SGHDN and CDR2 FVKESK. V was clipped by 0 bases and J by 0 bases, with 2 bases between them. CDR3 size: 13 residues. Full variable domain (remainder filled in from reference TRBV14 and TRBJ1-1): EAGVTQFPSHSVIEKGQTVTLRCDPISGHDNLYWYRRVMGKEIKFLLHFVKESKQDESGMPNNRFLAERTGGTYSTLKVQPAELEDSGVYFCASSQDMNTEAFFGQGTRLTVV.

The chain has TRBV4-3 and TRBJ1-1, with D tentatively TRBD1 (5 bases). Trimming cost V 3 bases and J 5 bases, with 13 bases left between them. The V gene's germline CDR1 is LGHNA and CDR2 YSLEER. CDR3 size: 14 residues. The CDR3 DNA reads as TGCGCCAGCAGCCACGCCGGGGGAGGTACTGAAGCTTTCTTT. Translation gives CASSHAGGGTEAFF.

This clone came up a few times. The gene calls are TRBV30 and TRBJ2-3, with D possibly matching TRBD2 (7 bases). Trimming stripped 0 bases from V and 0 bases from J, with 13 bases between. CDR3 length: 16 amino acids. CDR1 and CDR2 (germline): GTSNPN, SVGIG (reference sequence). Here the CDR3 reads CAWSVLGGGSTDTQYF. In DNA form, the CDR3 reads TGTGCCTGGAGTGTACTGGGAGGGGGTAGCACAGATACGCAGTATTTT. The full variable domain, with the rest looked up from reference TRBV30 and TRBJ2-3, is SQTIHQWPATLVQPVGSPLSLECTVEGTSNPNLYWYRQAAGRGLQLLFYSVGIGQISSEVPQNLSASRPQDRQFILSSKKLLLSDSGFYLCAWSVLGGGSTDTQYFGPGTRLTVL.

This clone came up many times. The chain links TRBV9 to TRBJ2-5; 8 positions match TRBD2. The CDR3 sequence is 17 residues long. CDR1 and CDR2 from the germline V gene are SGDLS and YYNGEE. The trim removed 0 bases at V and 2 bases at J, leaving 9 bases unmatched. CDR3 sequence: CASSVAGGLLYQETQYF. The CDR3 DNA sequence: TGTGCCAGCAGCGTAGCGGGAGGGCTACTGTATCAAGAGACCCAGTACTTC.

This clone appeared a few times. This chain uses TRBV7-2 with TRBJ1-2; D unresolved. Germline V CDR1 and CDR2: SGHTA, FQGNSA. The CDR3 extends over 14 amino acids. V was trimmed by 5 bases and J by 6 bases, leaving 16 bases between them. The CDR3 loop is CASSPLWTVDGYTF. CDR3 nucleotides: TGTGCCAGCAGCCCACTTTGGACTGTCGATGGCTACACCTTC.

The chain is built from TRBV23-1 and TRBJ1-2; D is ambiguous. TRBV23-1 is labeled an ORF, and its function is uncertain. V shed 0 bases and J shed 2 bases, with 19 bases lying between them. The CDR3 length is 18 residues. CDR3 in amino acids: CASSQSKLIDRGNYGYTF. DNA for the CDR3: TGCGCCAGCAGTCAATCGAAGCTGATCGACCGAGGGAACTATGGCTACACCTTC.

The chain combines TRBV29-1 with TRBJ2-4, with TRBD2 identical over 8 bases. The V segment lost 7 bases and the J segment 7 bases; nucleotides outside the gene matches: 15. The V gene's germline CDR1 is SQVTM and CDR2 ANQGSEA. This CDR3 has 15 residues. The CDR3 DNA sequence: TGCAGCGGGGGGGGGCCAAGCGGGAGCCGGAACATTCAGTACTTC. This encodes CSGGGPSGSRNIQYF.

A few counts support this clone. Relative to the germline gene, one junction end is altered; a read error may explain this. The genes are TRBV4-1 and TRBJ2-3; D may be TRBD1 (6 bases). CDR1 is MGHRA and CDR2 is YSYEKL in the germline V gene. CDR3 length: 15 amino acids. CDR3 residues: CASSRRGGGTDTQYF. In DNA, the CDR3 is TGTGCCAGCAGCCGAAGAGGGGGTGGCACAGATACGCAGTATTTT.

This clone was observed a handful of times. Here the CDR3 reads CAWSVHSLEQYF. The CDR3 DNA follows: TGTGCCTGGAGTGTACACAGCTTGGAGCAGTACTTC. J is TRBJ2-7 and V is TRBV30; D not certain. The germline V gene encodes CDR1 GTSNPN and CDR2 SVGIG (reference sequence). The V and J ends lost 0 bases and 7 bases respectively, with 10 bases between them. The CDR3 runs 12 residues.

This chain links TRBV7-2 with TRBJ2-3; D is unresolved. The CDR3 sequence is 12 residues long. Germline V gene sequence: CDR1 SGHTA, CDR2 FQGNSA. V lost 5 bases to trimming and J lost 5 bases, with 8 bases between them. The CDR3 region has the DNA TGTGCCAGCAGCCTAAATAGAGATACGCAGTATTTT. Protein sequence: CASSLNRDTQYF.